This T cell receptor beta chain was identified during a study of molecular identifiers for immune sequencing clone quantification. MiXCR, applied by TCRdb to the PCR reads, yields one record per CDR3 protein. The sample has approximately 100,000 distinct CDR3 sequences, over 30% seen once. Germline CDR1 and CDR2: MNHEY and SVGEGT. The CDR3 sequence is 15 residues long. A word on this clonotype: Relative to the germline gene, one junction end is altered; a read error may explain this.

The V gene is TRBV6-2 or TRBV6-3, the J gene TRBJ1-5; no clear D gene. Sample: naive CD8+ T cells from blood, with Jurkat cell RNA spiked in. Documented subset: FACS-sorted CD8+CD4-CCR7+CD45RA+ naive T cells. This clonotype originated in a human donor in good health. Some libraries in this study had Jurkat cell RNA spiked in. CDR3 sequence (DNA): TGTGCCAGCAGTTTATCCAGATATAGCAATCTGCCCCAGCATTTT. It yields the protein CASSLSRYSNLPQHF.